Sequencing of this T cell receptor (beta chain) was carried out in a study of T-cell reconstitution after alpha-beta-depleted transplantation in children. Preparation of the TCRbeta library was carried out with unique molecular identifiers. TCRdb itself ran the PCR reads through MiXCR, one entry per CDR3 protein. The sample records approximately 800,000 distinct CDR3 sequences, approximately 15% being singletons. The CDR3 sequence is 13 residues long. Germline-derived CDR1 and CDR2 are DFQATT and SNEGSKA (reference sequence). After removal of 3 bases from V and 4 bases from J, the junction contained 4 bases not matched to a gene.

This TCR came from a male patient younger than 18 who had a stem cell transplant for acute lymphoblastic leukemia, so the T cells may come from the graft donor. The sequences come from PBMCs, mostly from graft donor cells, collected 360 days after TCRalphabeta/CD19-depleted stem cell transplant. The genes are TRBV20-1 and TRBJ2-3, with TRBD2 identical over 7 bases. Here the CDR3 DNA reads TGCAGTGCTAGTTGGCTAGCGGCAGATACGCAGTATTTT. Translation gives CSASWLAADTQYF.